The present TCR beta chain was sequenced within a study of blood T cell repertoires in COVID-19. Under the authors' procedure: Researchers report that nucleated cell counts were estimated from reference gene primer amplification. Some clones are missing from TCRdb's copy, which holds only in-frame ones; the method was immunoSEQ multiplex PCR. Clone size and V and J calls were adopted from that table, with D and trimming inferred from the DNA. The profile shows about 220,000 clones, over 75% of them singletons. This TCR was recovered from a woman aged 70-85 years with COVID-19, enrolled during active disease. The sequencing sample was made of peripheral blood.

In DNA, the CDR3 is TGTGCCAGCAGGGAACAGGGGGCGCTTCCCAGGGTCTACTTC. The encoded protein is CASREQGALPRVYF. V is TRBV2 and J is TRBJ2-7, with 9 bases that match TRBD1. V was clipped by 6 bases and J by 13 bases; unmatched bases: 16. Per the germline V gene, CDR1 is SNHLY and CDR2 is FYNNEI. The CDR3 is 14 residues long.